The clone carrying this T cell receptor (beta chain) has ten or more counts. For the second PCR, which ran for 7 to 11 cycles, a sample-barcoded 5' primer and a J-beta primer mix were used. TCRdb itself ran the 5' RACE reads through MiXCR, one entry per CDR3 protein. The sample carries around 1,600,000 distinct CDR3 sequences, 35% to 45% recorded once. The donors, aged about 6 to 95, were healthy Caucasians from Russia. For every donor, a draw yielded roughly 9.3 milliliters of peripheral blood. This sample stems from a study of blood T cells in healthy people across ages. The germline V gene encodes CDR1 MNHEY and CDR2 SVGEGT. The trim removed 6 bases at V and 2 bases at J, leaving 1 base unmatched. This CDR3 spans 13 amino acids.

The sample taken for sequencing was blood. The rearrangement links TRBV6-2 or TRBV6-3 to TRBJ2-5, with 9 bases fitting TRBD2. The sequence came from a woman aged 18 to 35 in good health. DNA for the CDR3: TGTGCCAGCAGGCTAGCGGGACAAGAGACCCAGTACTTC. Encoded protein: CASRLAGQETQYF.